These 10 T cell receptor beta chains came from one sample sequenced in a study of regulatory T cells in long-lasting Graves disease. Time point described: newly diagnosed GD, antithyroid drugs for less than 3 months. RNA from PBMCs was the source of the TCR library. To make TCR beta libraries, researchers used iRepertoire HTBI primers and Arm-PCR of CDR3 regions. TCRdb reprocessed the multiplex PCR reads with MiXCR, giving one entry per CDR3 protein. Of some 600,000 distinct CDR3 sequences in the sample, around 15% are singletons; the top ten hold approximately 12%. This sample also belongs to another study, concerning T cells in Graves' hyperthyroidism and ophthalmopathy.

The source material was peripheral blood mononuclear cells (PBMCs), sampled at new diagnosis, from a patient treated with antithyroid drugs. Receptor source: a man younger than 30 with Graves disease.

At least ten counts were recorded for this clonotype. The chain uses TRBV20-1 and TRBJ2-1, with 10 bases fitting TRBD1. V gave up 3 bases and J gave up 5 bases; unmatched junction bases: 13. Germline loops: CDR1 DFQATT, CDR2 SNEGSKA (reference sequence). This CDR3 has 17 residues. CDR3 region: CSARNWDRGGSDNEQFF. The CDR3 DNA follows: TGCAGTGCTAGGAATTGGGACAGGGGAGGGTCGGACAATGAGCAGTTCTTC.

Ten or more counts support this clonotype. The chain employs TRBV29-1 and TRBJ2-7; tentative D call: TRBD2 (7 bases). V lost 2 bases and J lost 3, with 11 bases in between. The germline gives CDR1 SQVTM, CDR2 ANQGSEA. This CDR3 is built from 13 residues. CDR3 DNA sequence: TGCAGCGTTGAAAGGGGGGGGGGCTACGAGCAGTACTTC. Translation: CSVERGGGYEQYF.

The V and J genes are TRBV7-6 and TRBJ1-4; D call uncertain. The CDR3 is made up of 14 amino acids. CDR1 is SGHVS and CDR2 is FNYEAQ in the germline V gene. Trimming removed 2 bases at V and 4 bases at J, with 8 bases between. CDR3 sequence reads: CASSLWQYNEKLFF. The CDR3, as DNA: TGTGCCAGCAGCTTATGGCAGTATAATGAAAAACTGTTTTTT.

This clonotype was observed at least ten times. This chain connects TRBV6-2 or TRBV6-3 to TRBJ1-5; TRBD1 matches at 7 bases. V trimming: 4 bases; J trimming: 6 bases; junction bases outside the gene matches: 3. The CDR3 length is 13 residues. Germline CDR1 reads MNHEY; CDR2 reads SVGEGT. For the CDR3, the DNA is TGTGCCAGCAGTTCGGACAGGCGTCAGCCCCAGCATTTT. Amino acids: CASSSDRRQPQHF.

This clonotype came up many times. V is TRBV3-1 and J is TRBJ2-2; 10 bases agree with TRBD1. The CDR3 contains 16 residues. Germline lookup yields CDR1 LGHDT and CDR2 YNNKEL (reference sequence). Trimming removed 5 bases from V and 4 bases from J; junction bases left unmatched: 7. The CDR3 DNA reads as TGTGCCAGCAGCTATAGACAGGGGGCGTTCACCGGGGAGCTGTTTTTT. This encodes CASSYRQGAFTGELFF.

V usage is TRBV2 and J usage is TRBJ2-7; possible D gene TRBD2, 6 bases. V lost 8 bases and J 4 bases, leaving 9 bases between the germline ends. The V gene's germline CDR1 is SNHLY and CDR2 FYNNEI. This CDR3 region has 11 residues. The CDR3 nucleotides read TGTGCCAGCGGTGCGGGGTACGAGCAGTACTTC. It specifies CASGAGYEQYF.

The CDR3 loop is CASRGERGGSSYNEQFF. In DNA form, the CDR3 reads TGTGCCAGCAGGGGCGAACGGGGCGGGAGCTCCTACAATGAGCAGTTCTTC. The chain is built from TRBV2 and TRBJ2-1; 7 bases match TRBD2. CDR3 length: 17 residues. Germline values: CDR1 SNHLY, CDR2 FYNNEI. Losses at the gene ends were 6 bases for V and 0 bases for J; bases not matched to a gene: 11.

This clonotype has more than one count but fewer than ten. The chain uses TRBV3-1 and TRBJ2-1, with D maybe TRBD2 (5 bases). This CDR3 is 15 amino acids long. Germline CDR1 reads LGHDT; CDR2 reads YNNKEL (reference sequence). Trimming pared 3 bases from V and 3 bases from J, leaving 12 bases between. The CDR3, as DNA: TGTGCCAGCAGCCAGGAGGAGTTCGACTACAATGAGCAGTTCTTC. This sequence encodes CASSQEEFDYNEQFF.

With respect to this clonotype: This may be a read error: a much more frequent sequence differs by one nucleotide. V is TRBV6-9 and J is TRBJ2-1, with 9 bases identical to TRBD1. Germline lookup yields CDR1 MNHGY and CDR2 SVAAGI. This CDR3 is 16 amino acids long. CDR3 in amino acids: CTSSSPSGQGYNEQFF. CDR3 bases: TGTACCAGCAGTTCGCCTTCGGGACAGGGTTACAATGAGCAGTTCTTC.

This chain connects TRBV28 to TRBJ2-7; the D gene is possibly TRBD2 (7 bases). V was shortened by 3 bases and J by 7 bases, with 16 bases between the two germline ends. Looked up from germline, CDR1 is MDHEN and CDR2 is SYDVKM. The length of the CDR3 is 14 residues. CDR3 in DNA: TGTGCCAGCAGTTTTGAGGGGGGGGGAAGGGAGCAGTACTTC. It specifies CASSFEGGGREQYF. Full variable domain (outside the CDR3, taken from reference TRBV28 and TRBJ2-7): DVKVTQSSRYLVKRTGEKVFLECVQDMDHENMFWYRQDPGLGLRLIYFSYDVKMKEKGDIPEGYSVSREKKERFSLILESASTNQTSMYLCASSFEGGGREQYFGPGTRLTVT.